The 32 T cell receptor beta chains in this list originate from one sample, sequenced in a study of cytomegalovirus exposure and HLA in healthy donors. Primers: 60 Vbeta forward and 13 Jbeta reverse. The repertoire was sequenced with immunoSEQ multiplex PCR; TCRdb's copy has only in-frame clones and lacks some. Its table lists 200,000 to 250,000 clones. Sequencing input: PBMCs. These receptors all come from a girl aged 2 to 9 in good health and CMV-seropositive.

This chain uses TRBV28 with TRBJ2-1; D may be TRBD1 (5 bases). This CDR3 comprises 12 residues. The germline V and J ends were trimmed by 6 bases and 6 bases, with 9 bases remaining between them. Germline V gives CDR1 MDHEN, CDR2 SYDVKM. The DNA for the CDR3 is TGTGCCAGCAGGGCAGGGCCCAATGAGCAGTTCTTC. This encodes CASRAGPNEQFF.

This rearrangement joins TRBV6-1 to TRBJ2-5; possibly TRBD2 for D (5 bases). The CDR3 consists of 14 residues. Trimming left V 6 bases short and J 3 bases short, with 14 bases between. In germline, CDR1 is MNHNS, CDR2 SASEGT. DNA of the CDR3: TGTGCCAGCAGACCGGGATATACAAAAGAGACCCAGTACTTC. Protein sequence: CASRPGYTKETQYF.

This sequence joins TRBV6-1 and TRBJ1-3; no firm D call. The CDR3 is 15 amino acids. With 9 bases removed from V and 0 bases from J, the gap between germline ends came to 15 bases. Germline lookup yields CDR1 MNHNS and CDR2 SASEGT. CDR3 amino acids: CASSPYIFSGNTIYF. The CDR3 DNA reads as TGTGCCAGTTCCCCATACATCTTCTCTGGAAACACCATATATTTT.

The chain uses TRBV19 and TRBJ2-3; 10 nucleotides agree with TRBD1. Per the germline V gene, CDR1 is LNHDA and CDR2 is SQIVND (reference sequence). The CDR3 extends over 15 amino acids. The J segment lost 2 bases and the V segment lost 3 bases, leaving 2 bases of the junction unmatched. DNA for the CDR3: TGTGCCAGTAGTATTGACAGGGGGCCCACAGATACGCAGTATTTT. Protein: CASSIDRGPTDTQYF.

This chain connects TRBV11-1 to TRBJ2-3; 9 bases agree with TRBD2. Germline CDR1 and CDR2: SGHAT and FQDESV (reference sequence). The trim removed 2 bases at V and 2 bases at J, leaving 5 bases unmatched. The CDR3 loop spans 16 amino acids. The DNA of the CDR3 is TGTGCCAGCAGCTTAATGACTAGCGGTAACACAGATACGCAGTATTTT. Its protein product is CASSLMTSGNTDTQYF.

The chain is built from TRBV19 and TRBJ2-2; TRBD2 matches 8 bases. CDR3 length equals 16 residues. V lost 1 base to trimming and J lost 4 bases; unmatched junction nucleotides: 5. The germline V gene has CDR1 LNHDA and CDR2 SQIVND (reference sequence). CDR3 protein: CASSIGGRSVTGELFF. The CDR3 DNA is TGTGCCAGTAGTATAGGCGGGAGGTCGGTCACCGGGGAGCTGTTTTTT.

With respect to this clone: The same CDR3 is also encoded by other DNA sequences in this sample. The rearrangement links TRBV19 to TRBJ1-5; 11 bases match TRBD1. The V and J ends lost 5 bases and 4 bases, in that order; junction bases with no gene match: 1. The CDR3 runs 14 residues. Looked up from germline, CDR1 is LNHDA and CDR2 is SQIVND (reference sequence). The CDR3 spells CASSGTGGNQPQHF. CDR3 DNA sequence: TGTGCCAGTAGTGGGACAGGGGGGAATCAGCCCCAGCATTTT.

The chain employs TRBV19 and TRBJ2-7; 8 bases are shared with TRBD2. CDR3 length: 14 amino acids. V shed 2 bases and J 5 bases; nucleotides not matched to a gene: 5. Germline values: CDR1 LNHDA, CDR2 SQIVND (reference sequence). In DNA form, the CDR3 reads TGTGCCAGTAGTATATACGGGAGGGCCCACGAGCAGTACTTC. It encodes CASSIYGRAHEQYF.

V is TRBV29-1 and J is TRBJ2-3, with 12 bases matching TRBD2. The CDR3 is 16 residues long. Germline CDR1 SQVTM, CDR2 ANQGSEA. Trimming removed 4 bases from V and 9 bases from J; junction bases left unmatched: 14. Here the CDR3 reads CSVGDFLAGGPRTQYF. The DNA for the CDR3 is TGCAGCGTTGGGGACTTTCTAGCGGGAGGGCCCAGGACGCAGTATTTT.

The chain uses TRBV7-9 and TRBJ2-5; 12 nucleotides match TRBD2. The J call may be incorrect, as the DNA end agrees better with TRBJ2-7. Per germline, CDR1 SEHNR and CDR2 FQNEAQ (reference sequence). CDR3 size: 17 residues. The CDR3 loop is CASSLVSSGRAEHEQYF. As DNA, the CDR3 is TGTGCCAGCAGCTTAGTCTCTAGCGGGAGGGCCGAGCACGAGCAGTACTTC.

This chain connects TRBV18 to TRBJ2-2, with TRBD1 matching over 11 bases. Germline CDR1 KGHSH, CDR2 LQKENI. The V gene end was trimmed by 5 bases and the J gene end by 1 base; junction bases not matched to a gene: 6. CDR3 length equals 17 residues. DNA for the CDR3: TGTGCCAGCTCATCGGACAGGGGGCACGTGAACACCGGGGAGCTGTTTTTT. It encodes CASSSDRGHVNTGELFF.

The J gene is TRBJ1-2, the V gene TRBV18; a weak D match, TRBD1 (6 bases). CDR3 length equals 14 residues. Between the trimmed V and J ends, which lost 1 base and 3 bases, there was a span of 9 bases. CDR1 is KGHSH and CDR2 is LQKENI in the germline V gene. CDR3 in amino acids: CASSPREGDYGYTF. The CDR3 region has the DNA TGTGCCAGCTCACCACGGGAGGGGGACTATGGCTACACCTTC.

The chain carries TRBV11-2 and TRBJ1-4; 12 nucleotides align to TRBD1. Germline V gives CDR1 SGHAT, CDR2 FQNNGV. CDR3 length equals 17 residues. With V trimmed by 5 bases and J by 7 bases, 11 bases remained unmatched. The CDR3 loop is CASSPPGQGAWGEKLFF. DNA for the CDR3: TGTGCCAGCAGCCCACCGGGACAGGGGGCCTGGGGTGAAAAACTGTTTTTT.

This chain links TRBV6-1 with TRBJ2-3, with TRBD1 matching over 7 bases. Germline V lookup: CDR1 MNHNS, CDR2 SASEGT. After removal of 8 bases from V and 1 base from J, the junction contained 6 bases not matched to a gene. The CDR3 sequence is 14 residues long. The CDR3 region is CASEGDSRTDTQYF. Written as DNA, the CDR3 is TGTGCCAGCGAGGGGGACAGCCGCACAGATACGCAGTATTTT.

The CDR3 DNA is TGCGCCAGCAGCCCGGGACTAGCGACAACACCAGATACGCAGTATTTT. Its translation is CASSPGLATTPDTQYF. The chain recombines TRBV5-1 with TRBJ2-3; 10 bases agree with TRBD2. V lost 4 bases to trimming and J lost 4 bases; unmatched junction nucleotides: 9. The germline gives CDR1 SGHRS, CDR2 YFSETQ. CDR3 length: 16 amino acids.

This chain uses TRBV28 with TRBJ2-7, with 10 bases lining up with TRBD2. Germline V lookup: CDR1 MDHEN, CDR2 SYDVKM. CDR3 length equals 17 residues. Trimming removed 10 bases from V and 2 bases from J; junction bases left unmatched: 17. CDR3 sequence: CATLGLANPRTPYEQYF. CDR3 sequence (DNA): TGTGCCACCCTGGGACTAGCGAACCCTCGAACCCCCTACGAGCAGTACTTC.

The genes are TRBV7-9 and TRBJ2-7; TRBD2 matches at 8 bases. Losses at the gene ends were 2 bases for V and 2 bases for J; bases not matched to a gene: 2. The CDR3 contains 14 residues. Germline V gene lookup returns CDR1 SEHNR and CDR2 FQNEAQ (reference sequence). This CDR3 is CASSLNGRAYEQYF. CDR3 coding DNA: TGTGCCAGCAGCTTAAACGGGAGGGCCTACGAGCAGTACTTC.

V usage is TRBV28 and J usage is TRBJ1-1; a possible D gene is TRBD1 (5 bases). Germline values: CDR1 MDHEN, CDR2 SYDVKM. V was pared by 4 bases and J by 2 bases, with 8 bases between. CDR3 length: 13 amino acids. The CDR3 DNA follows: TGTGCCAGCAGTTATCAGGGAAACACTGAAGCTTTCTTT. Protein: CASSYQGNTEAFF.

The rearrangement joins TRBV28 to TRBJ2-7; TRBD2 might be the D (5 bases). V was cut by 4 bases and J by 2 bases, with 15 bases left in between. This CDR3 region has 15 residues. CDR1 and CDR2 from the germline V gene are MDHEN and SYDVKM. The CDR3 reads CASSYRGPSPYEQYF. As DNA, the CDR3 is TGTGCCAGCAGTTACCGAGGGCCTTCCCCCTACGAGCAGTACTTC.

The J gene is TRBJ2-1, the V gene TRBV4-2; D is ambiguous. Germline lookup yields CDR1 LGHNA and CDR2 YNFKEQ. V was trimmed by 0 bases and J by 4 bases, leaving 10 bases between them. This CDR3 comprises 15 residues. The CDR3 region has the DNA TGTGCCAGCAGCCAAGACTGGGCTATATACAATGAGCAGTTCTTC. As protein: CASSQDWAIYNEQFF.

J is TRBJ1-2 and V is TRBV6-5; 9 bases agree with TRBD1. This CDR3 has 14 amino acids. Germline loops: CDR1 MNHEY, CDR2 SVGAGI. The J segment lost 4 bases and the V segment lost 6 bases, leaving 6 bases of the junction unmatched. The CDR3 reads CASSGDRAFYGYTF. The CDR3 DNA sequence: TGTGCCAGCAGCGGGGACAGGGCGTTCTATGGCTACACCTTC.

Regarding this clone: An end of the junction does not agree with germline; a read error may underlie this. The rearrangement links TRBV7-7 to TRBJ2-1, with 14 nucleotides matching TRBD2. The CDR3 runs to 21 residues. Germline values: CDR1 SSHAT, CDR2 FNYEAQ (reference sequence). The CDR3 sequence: CASSPSSRLAGGDSSYNEQFF. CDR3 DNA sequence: TGTGCTAGCAGCCCCTCTTCGCGACTAGCGGGAGGGGATAGCTCCTACAATGAGCAGTTCTTC.

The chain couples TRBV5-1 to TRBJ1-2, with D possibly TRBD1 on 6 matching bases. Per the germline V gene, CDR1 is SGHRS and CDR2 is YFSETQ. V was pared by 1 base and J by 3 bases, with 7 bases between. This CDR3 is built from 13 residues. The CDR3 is CASSLKGDYGYTF. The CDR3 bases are TGCGCCAGCAGCTTGAAGGGGGACTATGGCTACACCTTC.

The DNA for the CDR3 is TGTGCCAGCAGCTTGGGAGCAGGGGGCGCAACGTTGAACACCGGGGAGCTGTTTTTT. Encoded protein: CASSLGAGGATLNTGELFF. The J gene is TRBJ2-2, the V gene TRBV5-6, with 8 bases identical to TRBD1. The CDR3 covers 19 residues. CDR1 is SGHDT, CDR2 YYEEEE, per germline. Unmatched junction bases numbered 11, after V lost 0 bases and J lost 1 base.

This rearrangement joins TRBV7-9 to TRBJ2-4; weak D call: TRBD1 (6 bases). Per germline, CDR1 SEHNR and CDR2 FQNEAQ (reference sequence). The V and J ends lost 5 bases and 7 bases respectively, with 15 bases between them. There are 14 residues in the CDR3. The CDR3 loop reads CASSTYLTGNIQYF. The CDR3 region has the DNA TGTGCCAGCAGCACCTACCTTACAGGGAACATTCAGTACTTC.

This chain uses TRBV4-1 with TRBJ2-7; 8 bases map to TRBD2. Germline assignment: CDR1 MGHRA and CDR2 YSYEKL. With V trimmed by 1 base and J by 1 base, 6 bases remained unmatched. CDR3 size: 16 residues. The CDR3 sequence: CASSQGPSGPSYEQYF. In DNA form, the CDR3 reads TGCGCCAGCAGCCAAGGACCTAGCGGGCCATCCTACGAGCAGTACTTC.

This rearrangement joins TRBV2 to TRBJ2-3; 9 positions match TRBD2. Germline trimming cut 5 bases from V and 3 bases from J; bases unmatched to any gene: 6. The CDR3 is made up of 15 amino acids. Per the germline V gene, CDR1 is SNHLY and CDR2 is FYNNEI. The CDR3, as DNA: TGTGCCAGCAGTTTAGCGGGAGACGTGACAGATACGCAGTATTTT. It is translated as CASSLAGDVTDTQYF.

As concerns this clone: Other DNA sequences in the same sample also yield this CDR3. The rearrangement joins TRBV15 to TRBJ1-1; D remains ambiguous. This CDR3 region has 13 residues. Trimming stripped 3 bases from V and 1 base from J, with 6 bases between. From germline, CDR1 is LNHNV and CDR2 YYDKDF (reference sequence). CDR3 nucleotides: TGTGCCACCAGCAGGGCAGGGAACACTGAAGCTTTCTTT. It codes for CATSRAGNTEAFF.

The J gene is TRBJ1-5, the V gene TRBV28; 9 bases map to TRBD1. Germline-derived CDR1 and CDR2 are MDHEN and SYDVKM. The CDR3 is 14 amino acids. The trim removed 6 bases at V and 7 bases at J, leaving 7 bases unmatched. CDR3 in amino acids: CASSLTGGLQPQHF. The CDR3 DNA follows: TGTGCCAGCAGCCTGACAGGGGGTCTCCAGCCCCAGCATTTT.

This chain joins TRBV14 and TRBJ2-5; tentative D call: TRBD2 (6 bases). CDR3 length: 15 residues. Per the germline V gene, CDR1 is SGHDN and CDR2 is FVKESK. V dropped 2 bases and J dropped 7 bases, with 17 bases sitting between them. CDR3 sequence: CASSQSGGTRGTQYF. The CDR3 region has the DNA TGTGCCAGCAGCCAATCCGGCGGGACCCGTGGGACCCAGTACTTC.

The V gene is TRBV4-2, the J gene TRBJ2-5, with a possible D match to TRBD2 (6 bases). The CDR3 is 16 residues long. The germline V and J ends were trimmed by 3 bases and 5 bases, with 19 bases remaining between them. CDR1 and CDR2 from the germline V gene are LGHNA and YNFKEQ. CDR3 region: CASSQEEGRRDETQYF. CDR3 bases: TGTGCCAGCAGCCAGGAGGAGGGGAGGAGGGATGAGACCCAGTACTTC.

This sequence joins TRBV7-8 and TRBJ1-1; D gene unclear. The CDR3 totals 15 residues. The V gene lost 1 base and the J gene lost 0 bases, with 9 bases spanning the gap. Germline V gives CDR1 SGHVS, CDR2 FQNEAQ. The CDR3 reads CASSLDPGMNTEAFF. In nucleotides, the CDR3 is TGTGCCAGCAGCTTAGATCCGGGAATGAACACTGAAGCTTTCTTT.